These 28 T cell receptor beta chains were all obtained from the same sample, sequenced in a study of cytomegalovirus exposure and HLA in healthy donors. A multiplex PCR was run with 60 Vbeta primers and 13 Jbeta primers. Measured with immunoSEQ multiplex PCR; TCRdb has only the in-frame clones, and not every one. The sample lists approximately 200,000 clones, approximately 85% occurring once. Sequenced input: PBMCs. These receptors were obtained from a woman between 45 and 65 years old in good health and CMV-seronegative.

The genes are TRBV15 and TRBJ1-4; D perhaps matches TRBD1 (5 bases). Germline V CDR1 and CDR2: LNHNV, YYDKDF (reference sequence). CDR3 length: 11 amino acids. Trimming stripped 3 bases from V and 12 bases from J, with 8 bases between. CDR3 sequence (DNA): TGTGCCACCAGCAGCATACAGGAACTGTTTTTT. Translating it yields CATSSIQELFF.

V usage is TRBV5-4 and J usage is TRBJ2-5; 10 positions match TRBD2. The trim removed 2 bases at V and 2 bases at J, leaving 3 bases unmatched. This CDR3 comprises 15 residues. Germline CDR1 and CDR2: SGHNT and YYREEE (reference sequence). The CDR3 spells CASSFGLAAQETQYF. In DNA form, the CDR3 reads TGTGCCAGCAGCTTCGGACTAGCGGCTCAAGAGACCCAGTACTTC.

This chain connects TRBV6-1 to TRBJ2-1; TRBD2 is a possible D gene (7 bases). The V and J ends lost 4 bases and 0 bases respectively, with 13 bases between them. This CDR3 spans 16 amino acids. The germline CDR1 and CDR2 sequences are MNHNS and SASEGT. As DNA, the CDR3 is TGTGCCAGCAGTGTTGGGAGGGGGAGCTCCTACAATGAGCAGTTCTTC. This translates into CASSVGRGSSYNEQFF.

This rearrangement joins TRBV11-2 to TRBJ1-3, with D possibly matching TRBD1 (6 bases). Trimming removed 7 bases at V and 1 base at J, with 14 bases between. Looked up from germline, CDR1 is SGHAT and CDR2 is FQNNGV. CDR3 length: 15 residues. The DNA for the CDR3 is TGTGCCAGCATCGAGAACAGGGCTTCTGGAAACACCATATATTTT. It codes for CASIENRASGNTIYF.

This chain uses TRBV5-1 with TRBJ2-5; a possible D gene is TRBD1 (5 bases). V lost 4 bases, J lost 1 base, and 17 bases lay in between. The V gene's germline CDR1 is SGHRS and CDR2 YFSETQ. The CDR3 has 16 residues. This chain's CDR3 is CASSPGGLQGQETQYF. The CDR3 DNA follows: TGCGCCAGCAGCCCTGGTGGCTTGCAGGGCCAAGAGACCCAGTACTTC. Full variable domain (missing parts from reference TRBV5-1 and TRBJ2-5): KAGVTQTPRYLIKTRGQQVTLSCSPISGHRSVSWYQQTPGQGLQFLFEYFSETQRNKGNFPGRFSGRQFSNSRSEMNVSTLELGDSALYLCASSPGGLQGQETQYFGPGTRLLVL.

This clone was counted a single time. In nucleotides, the CDR3 is TGTGCCAGCAGCTTCAACAGGGGTGCCAAAAACATTCAGTACTTC. Its translation: CASSFNRGAKNIQYF. The genes are TRBV13 and TRBJ2-4; the match to TRBD1 covers 7 bases. This CDR3 spans 15 amino acids. Germline CDR1 and CDR2: PRHDT and FYEKMQ (reference sequence). The V and J ends lost 3 bases and 1 base, in that order; junction bases with no gene match: 3.

This chain connects TRBV7-6 to TRBJ2-3; no clear D gene. The germline gives CDR1 SGHVS, CDR2 FNYEAQ. V lost 1 base and J 0 bases, leaving 11 bases between the germline ends. This CDR3 contains 16 residues. The CDR3 coding sequence is TGTGCCAGCAGCTTAGGGGCATCAACTAGCACAGATACGCAGTATTTT. Residues: CASSLGASTSTDTQYF.

This clone was picked up a small number of times. This chain connects TRBV29-1 to TRBJ1-2; D remains ambiguous. Per the germline V gene, CDR1 is SQVTM and CDR2 is ANQGSEA. V lost 3 bases, J lost 8 bases, and 13 bases lay in between. CDR3 length: 12 residues. CDR3 protein: CSVDEKQEGYTF. In nucleotides, the CDR3 is TGCAGCGTTGATGAGAAGCAGGAAGGCTACACCTTC.

The rearrangement joins TRBV6-5 to TRBJ2-1; D uncertain. Trimming took off 2 bases at V and 0 bases at J, with 11 bases between the two ends. CDR3 size: 16 residues. Germline assignment: CDR1 MNHEY and CDR2 SVGAGI. In DNA, the CDR3 is TGTGCCAGCAGTTACGAGGAGCCCCACTCCTACAATGAGCAGTTCTTC. Its translation is CASSYEEPHSYNEQFF.

J is TRBJ1-1 and V is TRBV6-1; the D gene is possibly TRBD1 (5 bases). Germline loops: CDR1 MNHNS, CDR2 SASEGT. V was shortened by 3 bases and J by 5 bases, with 7 bases between the two germline ends. The CDR3 is 12 amino acids. The CDR3 is CASSEGRTEAFF. DNA for the CDR3: TGTGCCAGCAGTGAGGGGCGGACTGAAGCTTTCTTT.

This chain joins TRBV5-1 and TRBJ2-5, with TRBD1 identical over 9 bases. From germline, CDR1 is SGHRS and CDR2 YFSETQ. The CDR3 sequence is 17 residues long. Losses at the gene ends were 3 bases for V and 4 bases for J; bases not matched to a gene: 13. The DNA for the CDR3 is TGCGCCAGCAGCTCCCAGAGGACAGGGGAAGGGGGAGAGACCCAGTACTTC. Translating it yields CASSSQRTGEGGETQYF.

About this clone: The identical CDR3 is also encoded by other nucleotide sequences in the sample. This chain uses TRBV7-8 with TRBJ1-2; 9 bases agree with TRBD1. The J segment lost 2 bases and the V segment lost 5 bases, leaving 3 bases of the junction unmatched. The germline CDR1 and CDR2 sequences are SGHVS and FQNEAQ. The CDR3 totals 14 residues. The chain's CDR3 is CASSLGQGNYGYTF. CDR3 DNA: TGTGCCAGCAGCCTGGGACAGGGAAACTATGGCTACACCTTC.

V and J are TRBV5-1 and TRBJ1-4, with 7 bases fitting TRBD1. Per germline, CDR1 SGHRS and CDR2 YFSETQ. The ends lost 2 bases at V and 7 bases at J; junction bases unmatched: 14. The CDR3 has 17 amino acids. Here the CDR3 reads CASSLTGATAGVEKLFF. The CDR3 DNA reads TGCGCCAGCAGCTTAACAGGGGCTACAGCAGGGGTTGAAAAACTGTTTTTT.

The V and J genes are TRBV28 and TRBJ1-1, with 9 positions matching TRBD1. This CDR3 has 15 amino acids. V lost 5 bases and J lost 4; bases outside the gene matches: 8. CDR1 is MDHEN, CDR2 SYDVKM, per germline. CDR3 protein: CASSTSGTGFTEAFF. The CDR3 nucleotides read TGTGCCAGCAGTACCTCCGGGACAGGGTTCACTGAAGCTTTCTTT.

V usage is TRBV21-1 and J usage is TRBJ2-7; the table's D call, TRBD1, was not checked against the DNA. TRBV21-1 is marked as a pseudogene. The CDR3 has 20 residues. CDR3 bases: TGTGCCAGCAGCAACCAGTTTCCGGGACAGGGGGTTTTGTTGGGCTACGAGCAGTACTTC. It encodes CASSNQFPGQGVLLGYEQYF.

The V gene is TRBV6-5, the J gene TRBJ2-7, with 7 bases fitting TRBD1. Germline V CDR1 and CDR2: MNHEY, SVGAGI. Unmatched junction bases numbered 8, after V lost 2 bases and J lost 4 bases. The CDR3 sequence is 15 residues long. The CDR3 DNA follows: TGTGCCAGCAGTTACCGTGAAGGGGGCGTTTACGAGCAGTACTTC. This gives the protein CASSYREGGVYEQYF.

The chain recombines TRBV7-9 with TRBJ2-7, with 11 nucleotides matching TRBD1. CDR3 size: 12 residues. Germline CDR1 SEHNR, CDR2 FQNEAQ (reference sequence). In nucleotides, the CDR3 is TGTTCCGCGGGGACAGGGGGCTACGAGCAGTACTTC. Its protein is CSAGTGGYEQYF.

The chain recombines TRBV7-9 with TRBJ1-4; no clear D. This CDR3 is built from 13 residues. The germline gives CDR1 SEHNR, CDR2 FQNEAQ (reference sequence). The V and J ends lost 0 bases and 7 bases respectively, with 6 bases between them. The DNA for the CDR3 is TGTGCCAGCAGCTTAGCGCGAAGTGAAAAACTGTTTTTT. This gives the protein CASSLARSEKLFF.

V and J are TRBV29-1 and TRBJ2-1; TRBD1 aligns across 9 bases. The CDR3 covers 13 residues. The germline gives CDR1 SQVTM, CDR2 ANQGSEA. Losses at the gene ends were 7 bases for V and 2 bases for J; bases not matched to a gene: 3. Here the CDR3 DNA reads TGCAGCGCACAGGGGGCACCCTACAATGAGCAGTTCTTC. Amino acid sequence: CSAQGAPYNEQFF.

A single count supports this clone. V and J are TRBV7-9 and TRBJ2-1; D is perhaps TRBD1 (5 bases). CDR1 is SEHNR and CDR2 is FQNEAQ in the germline V gene (reference sequence). V lost 1 base and J lost 0, with 7 bases in between. The CDR3 sequence is 15 residues long. In DNA form, the CDR3 reads TGTGCCAGCAGCTTAGAACAGGTCTCCTACAATGAGCAGTTCTTC. Its protein is CASSLEQVSYNEQFF.

This clone was found once. The chain recombines TRBV11-3 with TRBJ2-1, with no clear D. The CDR3 has 13 residues. Germline V lookup: CDR1 SGHNT, CDR2 YENEEA. V lost 5 bases to trimming and J lost 5 bases, with 10 bases between them. CDR3 bases: TGTGCCAGCAGCCCCCTCAGGAACAATGAGCAGTTCTTC. Translated, it gives CASSPLRNNEQFF.

Regarding this clone: The same CDR3 can be traced to other DNA sequences in this sample. The chain recombines TRBV27 with TRBJ2-2; TRBD1 is a possible D gene (5 bases). V was shortened by 2 bases and J by 4 bases, with 8 bases between the two germline ends. The CDR3 runs 14 residues. CDR1 and CDR2 from the germline V gene are MNHEY and SMNVEV (reference sequence). This CDR3 is CASSLQGSTGELFF. The CDR3 coding sequence is TGTGCCAGCAGTTTACAGGGATCCACCGGGGAGCTGTTTTTT.

Regarding this clone: One end of the junction fails to match germline, which may point to a read error. This chain joins TRBV27 and TRBJ1-1; TRBD1 matches at 9 bases. This CDR3 comprises 16 residues. Germline V gives CDR1 MNHEY, CDR2 SMNVEV (reference sequence). CDR3 DNA sequence: TGTGCCAGCAGCCCCGGACAGGGGAACAGGAACAGTGAAGCTTTCTTT. This codes for CASSPGQGNRNSEAFF.

V and J are TRBV12-5 and TRBJ1-5, with 8 positions matching TRBD1. Unmatched junction bases numbered 20, after V lost 0 bases and J lost 7 bases. Germline assignment: CDR1 LGHNT and CDR2 FRNRAP. This CDR3 region has 20 residues. The chain's CDR3 is CASGLVLRQGAGANGQPQHF. CDR3 sequence (DNA): TGTGCTAGTGGTTTGGTGCTGAGGCAGGGGGCAGGGGCTAATGGCCAGCCCCAGCATTTT.

V gene TRBV6-1 combines with J gene TRBJ1-5; the D gene is possibly TRBD1 (6 bases). The CDR3 is 13 residues long. Trimming stripped 7 bases from V and 6 bases from J, with 13 bases between. The germline V gene encodes CDR1 MNHNS and CDR2 SASEGT. CDR3 coding DNA: TGTGCCAGCAATTATATACAGGGTCAGCCCCAGCATTTT. Translation: CASNYIQGQPQHF.

The chain is built from TRBV5-4 and TRBJ1-4, with TRBD1 matching 7 bases. This CDR3 region has 14 residues. The V gene's germline CDR1 is SGHNT and CDR2 YYREEE (reference sequence). V trimming: 4 bases; J trimming: 3 bases; junction bases outside the gene matches: 3. Here the CDR3 reads CASSRDRSNEKLFF. In nucleotides, the CDR3 is TGTGCCAGCAGCCGGGACAGATCTAATGAAAAACTGTTTTTT.

The chain joins TRBV30 to TRBJ2-3, with 9 bases matching TRBD1. CDR3 length equals 16 residues. V shed 1 base and J 2 bases; nucleotides not matched to a gene: 7. Per germline, CDR1 GTSNPN and CDR2 SVGIG (reference sequence). CDR3 nucleotides: TGTGCCTGGAGTGGTGGTGCACAGGGGGCCACAGATACGCAGTATTTT. The encoded protein is CAWSGGAQGATDTQYF. Looking up the rest from reference TRBV30 and TRBJ2-3 gives the full variable domain: SQTIHQWPATLVQPVGSPLSLECTVEGTSNPNLYWYRQAAGRGLQLLFYSVGIGQISSEVPQNLSASRPQDRQFILSSKKLLLSDSGFYLCAWSGGAQGATDTQYFGPGTRLTVL.

The chain is built from TRBV6-1 and TRBJ1-2; 10 bases match TRBD1. Trimming took 7 bases from V and 0 from J; bases not matched to a gene: 5. The CDR3 runs to 15 residues. Germline CDR1 MNHNS, CDR2 SASEGT. The CDR3 region has the DNA TGTGCCAGCAAGGACAGGGGGACCGCTAACTATGGCTACACCTTC. Translated, it gives CASKDRGTANYGYTF.